The present T cell receptor (beta chain) was sequenced within a study of T-cell memory formation after mild COVID-19. A 5'RACE reaction primed in the constant segment made cDNA libraries of TCR alpha and TCR beta, and these carried sample barcodes and UMIs. TCRdb reprocessed the 5' RACE reads via MiXCR and lists one record per CDR3 protein. This table holds hundreds of thousands of distinct CDR3 sequences, around 27% found once. V shed 4 bases, J shed 6 bases, and the junction held 8 bases outside the gene matches. This CDR3 has 14 amino acids. Germline V gene lookup returns CDR1 SGHRS and CDR2 YFSETQ.

V usage is TRBV5-1 and J usage is TRBJ2-3, with 7 bases fitting TRBD1. Sequencing was done on a sample of PBMCs or a T cell subset sorted from them (not recorded which). The TCR was taken from an adult woman who had mild COVID-19 (a few samples of this study predate the infection). Cell type and time point are not known. CDR3 DNA: TGCGCCAGCAGCCGTGGACAGGACAGGGATACGCAGTATTTT. Protein: CASSRGQDRDTQYF.